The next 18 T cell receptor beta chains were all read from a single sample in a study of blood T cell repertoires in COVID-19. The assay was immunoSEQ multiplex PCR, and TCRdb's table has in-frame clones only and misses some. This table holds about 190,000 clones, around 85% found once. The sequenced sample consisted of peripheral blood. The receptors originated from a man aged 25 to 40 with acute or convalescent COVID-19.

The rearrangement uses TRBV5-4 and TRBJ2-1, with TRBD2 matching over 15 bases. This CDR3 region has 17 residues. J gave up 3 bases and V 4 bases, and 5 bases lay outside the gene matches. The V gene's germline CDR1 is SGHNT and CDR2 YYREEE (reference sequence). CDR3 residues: CASSPGLAGGSYNEQFF. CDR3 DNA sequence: TGTGCCAGCAGCCCGGGACTAGCGGGAGGTAGCTACAATGAGCAGTTCTTC.

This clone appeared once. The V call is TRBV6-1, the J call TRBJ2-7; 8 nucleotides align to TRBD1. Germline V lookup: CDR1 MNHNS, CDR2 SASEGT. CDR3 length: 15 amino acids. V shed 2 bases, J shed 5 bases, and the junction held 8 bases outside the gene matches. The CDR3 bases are TGTGCCAGCAGTGAAAGGGGGACAGGATACCACGAGCAGTACTTC. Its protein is CASSERGTGYHEQYF.

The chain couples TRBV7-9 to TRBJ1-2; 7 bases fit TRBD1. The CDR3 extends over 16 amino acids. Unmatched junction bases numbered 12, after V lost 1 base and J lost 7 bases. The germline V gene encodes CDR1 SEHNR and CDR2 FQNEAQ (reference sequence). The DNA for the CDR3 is TGTGCCAGCAGCTTAGTACTTCCCGACAGGGCGGCTGGCTACACCTTC. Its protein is CASSLVLPDRAAGYTF.

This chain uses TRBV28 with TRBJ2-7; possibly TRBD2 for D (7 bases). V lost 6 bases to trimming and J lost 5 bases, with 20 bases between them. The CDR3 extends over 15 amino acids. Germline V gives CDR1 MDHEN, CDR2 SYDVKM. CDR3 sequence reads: CASSQGGAGVHEQYF. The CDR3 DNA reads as TGTGCCAGCAGCCAAGGGGGGGCTGGGGTCCACGAGCAGTACTTC. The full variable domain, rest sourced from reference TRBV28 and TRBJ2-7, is DVKVTQSSRYLVKRTGEKVFLECVQDMDHENMFWYRQDPGLGLRLIYFSYDVKMKEKGDIPEGYSVSREKKERFSLILESASTNQTSMYLCASSQGGAGVHEQYFGPGTRLTVT.

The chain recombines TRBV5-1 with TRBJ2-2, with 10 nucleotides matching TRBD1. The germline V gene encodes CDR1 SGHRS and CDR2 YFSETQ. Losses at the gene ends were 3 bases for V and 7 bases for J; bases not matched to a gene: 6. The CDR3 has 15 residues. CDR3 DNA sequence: TGCGCCAGCAGCTCCCGGGACAGGGGTGGCGGGGAGCTGTTTTTT. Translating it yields CASSSRDRGGGELFF.

DNA of the CDR3: TGTGCCAGCAGCTTAGTCCGATCGAGCAATGAGCAGTTCTTC. This sequence encodes CASSLVRSSNEQFF. The chain couples TRBV11-2 to TRBJ2-1, with no clear D. Germline V CDR1 and CDR2: SGHAT, FQNNGV. V was cut by 1 base and J by 6 bases, with 10 bases left in between. The CDR3 sequence is 14 residues long.

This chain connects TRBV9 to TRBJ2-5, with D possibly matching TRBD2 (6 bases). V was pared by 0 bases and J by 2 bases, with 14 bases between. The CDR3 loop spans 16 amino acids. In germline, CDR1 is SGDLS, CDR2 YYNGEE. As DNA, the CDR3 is TGTGCCAGCAGCGTAGTTGACCCCCGGGGGCAAGAGACCCAGTACTTC. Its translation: CASSVVDPRGQETQYF.

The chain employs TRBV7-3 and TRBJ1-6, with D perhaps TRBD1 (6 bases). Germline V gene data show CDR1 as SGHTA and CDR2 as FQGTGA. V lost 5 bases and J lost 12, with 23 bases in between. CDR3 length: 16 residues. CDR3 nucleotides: TGTGCCAGCAGCCTCACAATGGAGGGGGGGTGTAGACCCCTCCACTTT. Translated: CASSLTMEGGCRPLHF.

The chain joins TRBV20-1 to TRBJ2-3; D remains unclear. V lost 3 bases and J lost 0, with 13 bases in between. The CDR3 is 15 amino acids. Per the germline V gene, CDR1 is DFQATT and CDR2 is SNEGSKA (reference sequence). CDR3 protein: CSASGTVPSTDTQYF. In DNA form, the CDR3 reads TGCAGTGCTAGTGGAACAGTACCTAGCACAGATACGCAGTATTTT.

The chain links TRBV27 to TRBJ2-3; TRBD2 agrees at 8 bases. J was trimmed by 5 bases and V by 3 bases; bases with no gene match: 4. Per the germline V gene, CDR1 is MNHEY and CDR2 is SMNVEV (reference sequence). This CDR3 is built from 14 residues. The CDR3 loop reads CASSFLAGIDTQYF. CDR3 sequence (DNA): TGTGCCAGCAGTTTTTTAGCGGGAATAGATACGCAGTATTTT.

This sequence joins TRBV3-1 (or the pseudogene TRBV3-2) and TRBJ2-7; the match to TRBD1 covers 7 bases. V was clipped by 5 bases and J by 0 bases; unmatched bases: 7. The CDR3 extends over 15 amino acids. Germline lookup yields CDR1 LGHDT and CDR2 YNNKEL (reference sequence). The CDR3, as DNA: TGTGCCAGCAGCGCCGGGACAGCATACTCCTACGAGCAGTACTTC. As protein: CASSAGTAYSYEQYF.

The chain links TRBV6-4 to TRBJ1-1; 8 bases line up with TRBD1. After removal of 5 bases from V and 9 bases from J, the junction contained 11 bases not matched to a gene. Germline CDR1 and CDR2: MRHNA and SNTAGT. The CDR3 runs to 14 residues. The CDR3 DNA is TGTGCCAGCAGTCAAGACAGGGGCCGGGGGCAAGCTTTCTTT. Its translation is CASSQDRGRGQAFF.

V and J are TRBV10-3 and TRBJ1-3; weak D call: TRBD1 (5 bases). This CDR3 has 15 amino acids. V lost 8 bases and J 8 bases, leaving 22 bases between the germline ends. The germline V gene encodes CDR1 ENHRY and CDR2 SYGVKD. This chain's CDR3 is CAIDGVGGLEDTIYF. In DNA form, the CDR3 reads TGTGCCATCGATGGGGTCGGGGGTCTTGAAGACACCATATATTTT.

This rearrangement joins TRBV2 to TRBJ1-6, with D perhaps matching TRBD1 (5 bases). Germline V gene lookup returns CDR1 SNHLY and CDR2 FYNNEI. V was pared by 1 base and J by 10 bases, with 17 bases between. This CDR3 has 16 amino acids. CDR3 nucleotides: TGTGCCAGCAGTGAAGATGCGTCAGGCCGGGGGTCACCCCTCCACTTT. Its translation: CASSEDASGRGSPLHF.

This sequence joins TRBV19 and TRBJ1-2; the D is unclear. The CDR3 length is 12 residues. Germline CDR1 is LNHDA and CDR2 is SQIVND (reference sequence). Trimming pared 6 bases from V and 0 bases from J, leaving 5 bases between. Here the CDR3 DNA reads TGTGCCAGTAGCCCCACTAACTATGGCTACACCTTC. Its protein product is CASSPTNYGYTF.

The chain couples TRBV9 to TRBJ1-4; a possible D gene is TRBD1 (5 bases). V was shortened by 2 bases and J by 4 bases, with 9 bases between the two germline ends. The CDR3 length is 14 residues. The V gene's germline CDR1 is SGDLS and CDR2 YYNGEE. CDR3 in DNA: TGTGCCAGCAGCGTTAGCCAGGGTAATGAAAAACTGTTTTTT. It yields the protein CASSVSQGNEKLFF.

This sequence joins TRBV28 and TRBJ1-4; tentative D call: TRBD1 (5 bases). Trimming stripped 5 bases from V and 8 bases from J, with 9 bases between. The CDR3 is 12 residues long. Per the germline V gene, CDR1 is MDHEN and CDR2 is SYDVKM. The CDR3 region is CASSTGVEKLFF. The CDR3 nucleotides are TGTGCCAGCAGTACAGGTGTGGAAAAACTGTTTTTT.

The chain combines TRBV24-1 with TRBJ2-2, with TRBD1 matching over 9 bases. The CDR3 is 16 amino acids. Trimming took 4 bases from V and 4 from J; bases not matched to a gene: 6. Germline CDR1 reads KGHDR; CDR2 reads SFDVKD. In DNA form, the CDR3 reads TGTGCCACCAGTGAACCGAGACAGGGGGGCACCGGGGAGCTGTTTTTT. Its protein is CATSEPRQGGTGELFF.